This TCR beta chain was identified during a study of CD8+CD57+ T cells in acquired aplastic anemia. Background on the study: Sorted CD4+ and CD8+ cells gave a mean 3.2 ug DNA, range about 0.17 to 27.4 ug. Study-level findings and limits: Any difference that existed in CD8+ Simpson's diversity between patients and controls was not significant.

Genomic DNA, serving as template, underwent TCR beta VDJ and CDR3 profiling. TCRdb reprocessed the reads via MiXCR and lists one record per CDR3 protein. The sample records some 120,000 distinct CDR3 sequences, about 40% being singletons. This clonotype appeared many times. Its specificity is not known. CDR1 is SGHRS and CDR2 is YFSETQ in the germline V gene. V shed 2 bases and J shed 1 base, with 6 bases lying between them. The CDR3 loop spans 13 amino acids. All sequencing subjects had displayed CD8+CD57+ cell expansion on flow cytometry. Every patient presented with severe acquired aplastic anemia. When blood sampling took place, the patients had received no therapy.

The TCR sequence derives from a human donor with aplastic anemia. Sequencing input: sorted CD4+, CD8+, or CD8+CD57+ T cells (not recorded which) from PBMCs. The chain has TRBV5-1 and TRBJ1-1; D gene ambiguous. The CDR3 DNA is TGCGCCAGCAGCTTAGGGCCGAACACTGAAGCTTTCTTT. It encodes CASSLGPNTEAFF. Combining the CDR3 with reference TRBV5-1 and TRBJ1-1 gives the whole variable domain KAGVTQTPRYLIKTRGQQVTLSCSPISGHRSVSWYQQTPGQGLQFLFEYFSETQRNKGNFPGRFSGRQFSNSRSEMNVSTLELGDSALYLCASSLGPNTEAFFGQGTRLTVV.